This T cell receptor (beta chain) was captured in a study of T cells in localized non-small cell lung cancer. V lost 4 bases to trimming and J lost 10 bases; unmatched junction nucleotides: 10. The CDR3 length is 14 residues. Germline V gives CDR1 MNHEY, CDR2 SVGAGI. Generated by immunoSEQ multiplex PCR, the TCRdb table keeps only in-frame clones and is missing some. The repertoire includes about 16,000 clones, 70% to 90% of them detected once, and around 25% sits in the top ten. The chain combines TRBV6-5 with TRBJ2-1, with 7 bases lining up with TRBD1. Specimen: peripheral blood, collected before any cancer treatment. The TCR originated in a male donor older than 55 with stage I lung adenocarcinoma. The CDR3 spells CASSSLRQGPEQFF. For the CDR3, the DNA is TGTGCCAGCAGTTCCCTCCGACAGGGTCCGGAGCAGTTCTTC.